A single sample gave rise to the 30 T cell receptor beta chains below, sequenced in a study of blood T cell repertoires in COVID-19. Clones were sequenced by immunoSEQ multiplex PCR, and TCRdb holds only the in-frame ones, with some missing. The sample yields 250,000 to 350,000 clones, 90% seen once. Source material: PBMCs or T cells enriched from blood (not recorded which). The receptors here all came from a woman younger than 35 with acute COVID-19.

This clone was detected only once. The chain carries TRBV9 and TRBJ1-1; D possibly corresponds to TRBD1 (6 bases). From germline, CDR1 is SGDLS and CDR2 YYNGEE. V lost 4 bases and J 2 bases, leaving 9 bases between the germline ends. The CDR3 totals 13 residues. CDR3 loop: CASSLDSNTEAFF. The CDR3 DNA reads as TGTGCCAGCAGCCTGGACAGTAACACTGAAGCTTTCTTT.

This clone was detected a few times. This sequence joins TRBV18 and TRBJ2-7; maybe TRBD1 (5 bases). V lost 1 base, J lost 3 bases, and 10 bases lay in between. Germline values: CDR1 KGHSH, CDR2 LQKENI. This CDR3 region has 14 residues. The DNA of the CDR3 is TGTGCCAGCTCACCACGCCAGGGTAACTACGAGCAGTACTTC. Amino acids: CASSPRQGNYEQYF.

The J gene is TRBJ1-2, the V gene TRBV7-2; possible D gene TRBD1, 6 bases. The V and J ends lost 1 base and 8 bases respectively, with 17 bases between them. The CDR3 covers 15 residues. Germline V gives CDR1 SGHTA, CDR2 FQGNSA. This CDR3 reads CASSLVSLRGDGYTF. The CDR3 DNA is TGTGCCAGCAGCTTAGTCAGCCTCAGGGGCGACGGCTACACCTTC.

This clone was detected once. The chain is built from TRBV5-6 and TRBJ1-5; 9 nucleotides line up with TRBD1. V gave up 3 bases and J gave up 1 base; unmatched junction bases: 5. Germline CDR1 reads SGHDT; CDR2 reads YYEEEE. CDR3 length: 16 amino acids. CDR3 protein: CASSSIQGASNQPQHF. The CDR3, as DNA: TGTGCCAGCAGCTCCATACAGGGGGCAAGCAATCAGCCCCAGCATTTT.

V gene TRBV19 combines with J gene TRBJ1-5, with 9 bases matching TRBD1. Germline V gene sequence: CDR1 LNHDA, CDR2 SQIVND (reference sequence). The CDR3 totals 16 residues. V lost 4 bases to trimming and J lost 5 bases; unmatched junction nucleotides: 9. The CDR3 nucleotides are TGTGCCAGTAGTACCGGGACAGGGCGTTATGATCAGCCCCAGCATTTT. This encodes CASSTGTGRYDQPQHF.

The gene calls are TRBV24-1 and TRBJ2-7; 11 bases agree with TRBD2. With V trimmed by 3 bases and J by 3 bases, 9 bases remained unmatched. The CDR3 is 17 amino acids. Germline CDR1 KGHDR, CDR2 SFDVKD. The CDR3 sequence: CATSDARTSGRSYEQYF. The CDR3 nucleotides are TGTGCCACCAGTGATGCAAGGACTAGCGGGCGTAGCTACGAGCAGTACTTC.

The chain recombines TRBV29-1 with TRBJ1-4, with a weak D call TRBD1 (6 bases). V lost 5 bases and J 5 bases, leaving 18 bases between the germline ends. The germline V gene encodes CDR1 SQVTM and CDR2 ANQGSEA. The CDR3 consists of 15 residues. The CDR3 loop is CSVRGTGSTNEKLFF. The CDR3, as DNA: TGCAGCGTTCGAGGTACAGGGTCTACCAATGAAAAACTGTTTTTT.

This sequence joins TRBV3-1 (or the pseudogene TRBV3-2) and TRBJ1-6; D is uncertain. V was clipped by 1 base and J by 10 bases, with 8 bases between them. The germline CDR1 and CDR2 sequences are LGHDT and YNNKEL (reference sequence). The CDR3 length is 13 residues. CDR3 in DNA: TGTGCCAGCAGCCAAGCCAGTGAATCACCCCTCCACTTT. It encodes CASSQASESPLHF.

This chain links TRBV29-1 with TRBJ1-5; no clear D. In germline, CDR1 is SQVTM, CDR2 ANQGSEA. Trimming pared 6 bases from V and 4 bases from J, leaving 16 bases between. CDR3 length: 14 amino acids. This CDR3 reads CSVLLRGKNQPQHF. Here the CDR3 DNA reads TGCAGCGTCCTCTTAAGAGGAAAAAATCAGCCCCAGCATTTT.

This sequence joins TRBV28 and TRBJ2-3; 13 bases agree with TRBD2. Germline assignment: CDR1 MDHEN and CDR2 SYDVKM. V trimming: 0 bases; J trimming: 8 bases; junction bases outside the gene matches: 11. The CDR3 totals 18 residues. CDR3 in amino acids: CASSLCCPTSGRAGTQYF. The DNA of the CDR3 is TGTGCCAGCAGTTTATGCTGCCCAACTAGCGGGAGGGCCGGTACGCAGTATTTT.

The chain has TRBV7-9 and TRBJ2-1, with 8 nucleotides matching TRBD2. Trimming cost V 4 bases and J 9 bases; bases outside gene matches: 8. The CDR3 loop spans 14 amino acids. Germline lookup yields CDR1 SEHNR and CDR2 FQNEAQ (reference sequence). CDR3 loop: CASSSGLASGEQFF. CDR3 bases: TGTGCCAGCAGCTCTGGACTAGCAAGCGGTGAGCAGTTCTTC.

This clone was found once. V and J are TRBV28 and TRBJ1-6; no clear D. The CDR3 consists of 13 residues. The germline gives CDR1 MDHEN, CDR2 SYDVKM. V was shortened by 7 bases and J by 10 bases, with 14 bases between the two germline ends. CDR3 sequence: CASKQSGSSPLHF. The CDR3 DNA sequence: TGTGCCAGCAAACAAAGCGGGTCCTCACCCCTCCACTTT.

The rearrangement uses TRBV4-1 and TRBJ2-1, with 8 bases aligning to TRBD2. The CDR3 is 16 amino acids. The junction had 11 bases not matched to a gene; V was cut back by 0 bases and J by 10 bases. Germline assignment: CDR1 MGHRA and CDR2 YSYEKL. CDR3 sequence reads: CASSQDGIAGYREQFF. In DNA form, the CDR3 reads TGCGCCAGCAGCCAAGACGGAATAGCGGGATATCGGGAGCAGTTCTTC.

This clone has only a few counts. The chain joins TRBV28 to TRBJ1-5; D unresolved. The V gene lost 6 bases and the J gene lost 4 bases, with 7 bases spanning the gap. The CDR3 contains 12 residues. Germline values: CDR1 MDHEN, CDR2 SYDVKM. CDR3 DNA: TGTGCCAGCAGCCTTAATAATCAGCCCCAGCATTTT. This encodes CASSLNNQPQHF.

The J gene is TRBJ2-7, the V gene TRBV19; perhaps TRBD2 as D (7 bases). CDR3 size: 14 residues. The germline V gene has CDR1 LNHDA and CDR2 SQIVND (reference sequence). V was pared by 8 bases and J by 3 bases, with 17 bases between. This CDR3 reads CASRMGASGYEQYF. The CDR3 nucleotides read TGTGCCAGTCGCATGGGGGCTAGCGGCTACGAGCAGTACTTC.

CDR3 sequence reads: CASSIQTSGRTSRSEQYF. CDR3 bases: TGTGCCAGTAGTATACAAACTAGCGGGAGGACCTCTCGTAGCGAGCAGTACTTC. The chain carries TRBV19 and TRBJ2-7; the match to TRBD2 covers 12 bases. Germline values: CDR1 LNHDA, CDR2 SQIVND (reference sequence). The CDR3 runs 18 residues. The ends lost 2 bases at V and 6 bases at J; junction bases unmatched: 14.

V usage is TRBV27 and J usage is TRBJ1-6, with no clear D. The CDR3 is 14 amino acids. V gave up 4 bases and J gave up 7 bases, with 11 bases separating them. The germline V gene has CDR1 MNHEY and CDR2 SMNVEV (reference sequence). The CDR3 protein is CASSSPYRNSPLHF. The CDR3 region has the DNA TGTGCCAGCAGTTCACCGTATCGGAATTCACCCCTCCACTTT.

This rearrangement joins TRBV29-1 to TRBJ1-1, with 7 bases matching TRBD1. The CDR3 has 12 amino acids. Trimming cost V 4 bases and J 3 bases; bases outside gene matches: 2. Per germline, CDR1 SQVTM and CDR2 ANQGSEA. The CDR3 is CSVAGGYTEAFF. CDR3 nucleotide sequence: TGCAGCGTTGCAGGGGGGTACACTGAAGCTTTCTTT.

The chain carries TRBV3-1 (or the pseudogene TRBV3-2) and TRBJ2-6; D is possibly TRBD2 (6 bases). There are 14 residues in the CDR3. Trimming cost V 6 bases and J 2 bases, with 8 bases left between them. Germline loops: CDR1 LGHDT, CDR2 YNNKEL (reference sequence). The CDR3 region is CASSWGAGANVLTF. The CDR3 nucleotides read TGTGCCAGCAGTTGGGGGGCTGGGGCCAACGTCCTGACTTTC.

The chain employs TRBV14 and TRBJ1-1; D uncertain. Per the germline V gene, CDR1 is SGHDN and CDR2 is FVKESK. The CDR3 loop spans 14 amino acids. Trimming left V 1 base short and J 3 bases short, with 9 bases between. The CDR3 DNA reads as TGTGCCAGCAGCCAAGGAATGCGGGACACTGAAGCTTTCTTT. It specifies CASSQGMRDTEAFF. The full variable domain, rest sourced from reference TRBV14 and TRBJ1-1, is EAGVTQFPSHSVIEKGQTVTLRCDPISGHDNLYWYRRVMGKEIKFLLHFVKESKQDESGMPNNRFLAERTGGTYSTLKVQPAELEDSGVYFCASSQGMRDTEAFFGQGTRLTVV.

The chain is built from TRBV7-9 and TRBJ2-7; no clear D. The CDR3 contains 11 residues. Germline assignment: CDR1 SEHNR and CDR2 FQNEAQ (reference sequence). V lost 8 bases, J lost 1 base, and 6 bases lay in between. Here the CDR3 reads CASVNSYEQYF. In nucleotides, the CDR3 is TGTGCCAGCGTAAATTCCTACGAGCAGTACTTC.

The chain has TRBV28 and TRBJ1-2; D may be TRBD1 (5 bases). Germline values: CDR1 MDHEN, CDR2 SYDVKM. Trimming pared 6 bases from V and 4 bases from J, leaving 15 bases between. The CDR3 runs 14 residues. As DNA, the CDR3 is TGTGCCAGCAGCCTTCCCGACAGAAGCTATGGCTACACCTTC. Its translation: CASSLPDRSYGYTF.

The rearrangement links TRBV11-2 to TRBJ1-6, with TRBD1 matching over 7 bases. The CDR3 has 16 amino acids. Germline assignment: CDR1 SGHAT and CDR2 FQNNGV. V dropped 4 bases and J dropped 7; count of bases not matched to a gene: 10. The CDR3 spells CASSWLRQGRNSPLHF. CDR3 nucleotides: TGTGCCAGCAGCTGGTTACGACAGGGCCGAAATTCACCCCTCCACTTT.

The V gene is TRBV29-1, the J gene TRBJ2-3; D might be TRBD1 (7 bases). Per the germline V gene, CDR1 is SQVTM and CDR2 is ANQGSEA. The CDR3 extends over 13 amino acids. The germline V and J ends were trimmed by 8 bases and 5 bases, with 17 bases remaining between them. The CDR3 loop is CSISPQGGDTQYF. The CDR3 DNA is TGCAGCATAAGCCCCCAGGGGGGAGATACGCAGTATTTT.

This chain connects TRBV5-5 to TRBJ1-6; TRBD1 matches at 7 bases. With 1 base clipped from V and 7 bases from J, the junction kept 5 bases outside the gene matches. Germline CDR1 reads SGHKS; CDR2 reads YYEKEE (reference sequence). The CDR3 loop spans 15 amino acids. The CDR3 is CASSLKTGRNSPLHF. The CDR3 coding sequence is TGTGCCAGCAGCTTGAAGACAGGGAGGAATTCACCCCTCCACTTT.

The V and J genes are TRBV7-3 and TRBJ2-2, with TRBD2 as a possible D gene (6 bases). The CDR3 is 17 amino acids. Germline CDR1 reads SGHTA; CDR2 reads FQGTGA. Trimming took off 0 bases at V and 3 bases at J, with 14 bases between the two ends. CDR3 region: CASSLTAASDYTGELFF. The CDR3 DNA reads TGTGCCAGCAGCTTAACGGCGGCTAGCGATTACACCGGGGAGCTGTTTTTT. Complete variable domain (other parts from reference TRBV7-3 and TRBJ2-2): GAGVSQTPSNKVTEKGKYVELRCDPISGHTALYWYRQSLGQGPEFLIYFQGTGAADDSGLPNDRFFAVRPEGSVSTLKIQRTERGDSAVYLCASSLTAASDYTGELFFGEGSRLTVL.

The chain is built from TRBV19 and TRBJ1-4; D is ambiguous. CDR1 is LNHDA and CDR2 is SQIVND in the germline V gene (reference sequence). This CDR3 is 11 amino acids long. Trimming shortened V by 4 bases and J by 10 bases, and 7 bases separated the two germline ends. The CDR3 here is CASSRAAKLFF. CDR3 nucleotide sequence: TGTGCCAGTAGTAGAGCTGCAAAACTGTTTTTT.

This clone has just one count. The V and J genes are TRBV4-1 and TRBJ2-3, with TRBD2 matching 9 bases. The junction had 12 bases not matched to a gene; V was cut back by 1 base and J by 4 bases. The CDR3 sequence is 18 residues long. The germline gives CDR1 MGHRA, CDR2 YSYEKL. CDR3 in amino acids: CASSQVGSEGGRADTQYF. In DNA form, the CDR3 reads TGCGCCAGCAGCCAAGTCGGGAGCGAAGGCGGGAGGGCAGATACGCAGTATTTT.

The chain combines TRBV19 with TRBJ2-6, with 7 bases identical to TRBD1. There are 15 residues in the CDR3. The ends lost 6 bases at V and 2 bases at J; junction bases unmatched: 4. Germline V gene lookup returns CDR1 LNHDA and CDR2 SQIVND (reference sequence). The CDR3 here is CASRTGSPGANVLTF. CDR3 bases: TGTGCCAGTAGGACAGGGAGTCCTGGGGCCAACGTCCTGACTTTC.

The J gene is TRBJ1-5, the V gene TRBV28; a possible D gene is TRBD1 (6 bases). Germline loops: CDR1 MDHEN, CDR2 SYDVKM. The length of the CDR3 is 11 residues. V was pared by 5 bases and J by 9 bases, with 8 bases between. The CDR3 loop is CASSDRRPQHF. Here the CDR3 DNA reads TGTGCCAGCAGTGACAGGAGGCCCCAGCATTTT.